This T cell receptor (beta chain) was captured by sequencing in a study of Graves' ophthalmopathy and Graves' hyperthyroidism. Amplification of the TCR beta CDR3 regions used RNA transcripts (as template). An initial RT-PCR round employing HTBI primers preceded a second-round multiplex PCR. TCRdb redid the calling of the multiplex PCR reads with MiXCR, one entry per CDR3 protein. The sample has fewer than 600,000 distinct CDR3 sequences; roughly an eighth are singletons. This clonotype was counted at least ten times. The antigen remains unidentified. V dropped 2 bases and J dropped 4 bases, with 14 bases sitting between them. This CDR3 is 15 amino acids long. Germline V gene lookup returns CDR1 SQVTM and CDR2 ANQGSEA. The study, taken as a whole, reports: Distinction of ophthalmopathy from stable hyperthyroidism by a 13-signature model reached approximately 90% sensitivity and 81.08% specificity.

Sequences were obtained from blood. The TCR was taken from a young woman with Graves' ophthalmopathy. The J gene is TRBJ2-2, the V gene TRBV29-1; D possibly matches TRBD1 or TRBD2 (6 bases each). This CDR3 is CSVERGAHGTGELFF. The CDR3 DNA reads TGCAGCGTTGAAAGGGGGGCGCATGGCACCGGGGAGCTGTTTTTT.